This entry describes one T cell receptor beta chain. This clone was detected once. This clone's antigen is unknown. No base qualities exist here, and no much larger clone lies one base off it. The germline V gene encodes CDR1 SGHTS and CDR2 YDEGEE. From the cysteine through the phenylalanine, the CDR3 covers 16 amino acids. The kept DNA is CDR3 alone, 48 bases in frame from the first base. The V and J ends are trimmed by 2 bases and 0 bases, leaving 9 bases between them. Taken with the paper, the label for time point translates to: about 28 days (+/-7) after the second vaccine dose. AZD1222 recipients with second doses at about 4 weeks or about 12 weeks were pooled, because spike-specific TCR depth and breadth did not differ between schedules. Vaccinee samples came from UK trials COV001 and COV002, including a single-blind randomized controlled phase 2/3 trial of AZD1222 (ChAdOx1 nCoV-19) in healthy adults. For TCRbeta chain sequencing, PBMC samples were collected from trial participants at day 0 and at day 28 after the second dose.

The CDR3 regions of human TCRbeta chains were analyzed by immunosequencing. For the original study's pipeline: TCRs in the repertoires were matched against a reference library of SARS-CoV-2-specific TCRs that had been generated with the MIRA antigen-specificity platform. Breadth was defined as the fraction of unique TCRs that were SARS-CoV-2-associated, and depth was defined as the fraction of total T cells that were SARS-CoV-2-associated. Using the MIRA data, each spike-specific TCR was mapped to the spike region that the TCR reacts to and placed in a CD4 or CD8 class. Log10-transformed breadth and depth values were compared by one-way ANOVA with Sidak's multiple comparisons tests. TCRdb mirrors the immuneACCESS table, restricted to in-frame sequences. Some clones are absent from its copies; in checked studies, under half trace to an unresolved V gene, and the reason for the others is unknown. The V and J calls and clone size are taken from that table; D and trimming were inferred from the DNA. Present in this sample are around 200,000 clones, roughly 91% of which were seen just once. The ten top clones hold roughly 27% of the sample.

This entry belongs to a study of T cell responses to AZD1222 COVID-19 vaccine (dated by TCRdb to about 2021). Regarding the research as a whole: TCR sequencing covered 230 or so trial participants: about 210 given two doses of AZD1222 and 26 given two doses of MenACWY control vaccine. Trial participants were enrolled by age into 18-55, 56-69 and 70-plus year subgroups, with about 150, 28 and 57 TCR-sequenced participants respectively. Points the paper makes about the study in general: Most participants were white British and females outnumbered males, and the authors suggested that clonal diversity may have been underestimated. The vaccine-associated CD4 TCRs covered the entire spike protein, and the dominant responses fell in regions 160-218 and 743-854. The 56-69-year group was small, and its depth increase did not reach significance, likely because of low power. After two AZD1222 doses, both the breadth and the depth of spike-specific TCRs were significantly higher than at day 0 and than in MenACWY recipients. Epitopes outside the regions mutated in the B.1.351 and B.1.1.7 variants were reportedly recognized by nearly half of the unique spike-specific TCRs. Only five or six AZD1222 recipients were SARS-CoV-2 seropositive at baseline, limiting conclusions about previously exposed vaccinees. No day 14 peak-response samples were available, so repertoires were characterized only after the peak T cell response.

This chain joins TRBV5-8 to TRBJ2-6; TRBD1 might be the D gene, on 5 matching bases. The sequence derives from an adult who received the AZD1222 COVID-19 vaccine. The sample consisted of peripheral blood, taken 28 days after the second AZD1222 dose. This receptor has the CDR3 CASSLKDISGANVLTF. At the DNA level, the sequence is TGTGCCAGCAGCTTAAAGGACATCTCTGGGGCCAACGTCCTGACTTTC.